The 26 T cell receptor beta chains below all came from one sample that was sequenced in a study of T cell changes during pregnancy in multiple sclerosis. Some clones are missing from TCRdb's copy, which holds only in-frame ones; the method was immunoSEQ multiplex PCR. Altogether fewer than 85,000 clones are present, roughly 93% being singletons, with the ten largest covering approximately 2.4%. Source: peripheral blood, taken in the third trimester of pregnancy. The source of these receptors is a female donor with multiple sclerosis, enrolled in a pregnancy study.

This rearrangement joins TRBV19 to TRBJ1-2; TRBD1 is a possible D gene (6 bases). The V gene lost 7 bases and the J gene lost 4 bases, with 13 bases spanning the gap. The CDR3 contains 13 residues. Germline loops: CDR1 LNHDA, CDR2 SQIVND (reference sequence). Here the CDR3 reads CASTLGGAYGYTF. DNA for the CDR3: TGTGCCAGTACCCTAGGGGGGGCCTATGGCTACACCTTC.

The V and J genes are TRBV6-5 and TRBJ1-2; D gene uncertain. Per germline, CDR1 MNHEY and CDR2 SVGAGI. CDR3 size: 14 residues. V lost 2 bases to trimming and J lost 6 bases, with 13 bases between them. The CDR3, as DNA: TGTGCCAGCAGTTACGAAAGGTCAGGCAATGGCTACACCTTC. This codes for CASSYERSGNGYTF.

CDR3 loop: CATSNRLGQGAEAFF. The CDR3 nucleotides are TGTGCCACCAGCAACCGGCTGGGACAGGGGGCTGAAGCTTTCTTT. The chain employs TRBV15 and TRBJ1-1; 11 nucleotides align to TRBD1. The length of the CDR3 is 15 residues. After removal of 4 bases from V and 6 bases from J, the junction contained 7 bases not matched to a gene. Germline assignment: CDR1 LNHNV and CDR2 YYDKDF (reference sequence).

This chain joins TRBV7-2 and TRBJ1-5; D unresolved. CDR3 length: 13 residues. V was trimmed by 7 bases and J by 0 bases, leaving 7 bases between them. The germline V gene has CDR1 SGHTA and CDR2 FQGNSA. CDR3 amino acids: CASMRDSNQPQHF. CDR3 nucleotide sequence: TGTGCCAGCATGCGGGATAGCAATCAGCCCCAGCATTTT.

The rearrangement links TRBV11-2 to TRBJ2-5; 14 positions agree with TRBD2. This CDR3 is 16 amino acids long. V was pared by 5 bases and J by 0 bases, with 2 bases of the junction left unmatched. Germline-derived CDR1 and CDR2 are SGHAT and FQNNGV. The CDR3 DNA follows: TGTGCCAGCAGCAGGACTAGCGGGGGGTACCAAGAGACCCAGTACTTC. Protein product: CASSRTSGGYQETQYF.

This chain connects TRBV18 to TRBJ2-5; no definite D call. The V end was cut by 0 bases, the J end by 4 bases, with 6 bases between. Germline V gene sequence: CDR1 KGHSH, CDR2 LQKENI. This CDR3 has 13 residues. The CDR3 sequence: CASSPPSLETQYF. The CDR3 DNA is TGTGCCAGCTCACCACCTTCTTTAGAGACCCAGTACTTC. Together with reference TRBV18 and TRBJ2-5, the CDR3 gives the full variable domain: NAGVMQNPRHLVRRRGQEARLRCSPMKGHSHVYWYRQLPEEGLKFMVYLQKENIIDESGMPKERFSAEFPKEGPSILRIQQVVRGDSAAYFCASSPPSLETQYFGPGTRLLVL.

The rearrangement joins TRBV29-1 to TRBJ1-1; D is perhaps TRBD1 (6 bases). The CDR3 sequence is 14 residues long. Germline CDR1 and CDR2: SQVTM and ANQGSEA. Trimming cost V 3 bases and J 4 bases, with 15 bases left between them. Here the CDR3 reads CSVDRGGVSTEAFF. CDR3 sequence (DNA): TGCAGCGTTGACAGGGGTGGAGTGAGCACTGAAGCTTTCTTT.

The V gene is TRBV19, the J gene TRBJ1-5, with 8 positions matching TRBD1. CDR1 is LNHDA and CDR2 is SQIVND in the germline V gene (reference sequence). With 4 bases clipped from V and 2 bases from J, the junction kept 4 bases outside the gene matches. The CDR3 length is 15 residues. The CDR3 DNA reads TGTGCCAGTAGTAATACAGGGGGTCGCAATCAGCCCCAGCATTTT. It is translated as CASSNTGGRNQPQHF.

The chain carries TRBV5-8 and TRBJ1-1; D is ambiguous. CDR1 is SGHTS, CDR2 YDEGEE, per germline. Trimming stripped 0 bases from V and 6 bases from J, with 9 bases between. The CDR3 runs 13 residues. The CDR3 bases are TGTGCCAGCAGCTTGGGTGGGAGGGCTGAAGCTTTCTTT. Translating gives CASSLGGRAEAFF.

This chain connects TRBV6-5 to TRBJ2-3; D remains ambiguous. Trimming shortened V by 5 bases and J by 1 base, and 7 bases separated the two germline ends. CDR1 and CDR2 from the germline V gene are MNHEY and SVGAGI. This CDR3 has 13 amino acids. The CDR3 DNA sequence: TGTGCCAGCAGTCGGCAGGGCACAGATACGCAGTATTTT. As protein: CASSRQGTDTQYF.

V is TRBV6-1 and J is TRBJ1-4; D is ambiguous. V lost 11 bases to trimming and J lost 7 bases, with 14 bases between them. CDR1 is MNHNS and CDR2 is SASEGT in the germline V gene. The CDR3 totals 12 residues. Here the CDR3 DNA reads TGTGCCGCCACCTGGGGAGGTGAAAAACTGTTTTTT. Encoded protein: CAATWGGEKLFF.

This clone was seen a single time. One junction end disagrees with the germline gene, perhaps due to a read error. The chain has TRBV7-7 and TRBJ2-5; 8 nucleotides agree with TRBD1. Looked up from germline, CDR1 is SSHAT and CDR2 is FNYEAQ (reference sequence). The CDR3 has 14 amino acids. The CDR3 loop reads CASSEIQGGETQYF. CDR3 DNA sequence: TGTGCTAGCAGCGAGATACAGGGGGGAGAGACCCAGTACTTC.

This clone appeared a single time. The CDR3 sequence: CATSRVMTGLYGYTF. The CDR3 coding sequence is TGTGCCACCAGCAGAGTCATGACAGGGTTATATGGCTACACCTTC. The chain employs TRBV15 and TRBJ1-2; TRBD1 matches at 7 bases. The CDR3 extends over 15 amino acids. Germline trimming cut 1 base from V and 5 bases from J; bases unmatched to any gene: 7. CDR1 and CDR2 from the germline V gene are LNHNV and YYDKDF (reference sequence). The full variable domain, rest sourced from reference TRBV15 and TRBJ1-2, is DAMVIQNPRYQVTQFGKPVTLSCSQTLNHNVMYWYQQKSSQAPKLLFHYYDKDFNNEADTPDNFQSRRPNTSFCFLDIRSPGLGDTAMYLCATSRVMTGLYGYTFGSGTRLTVV.

The V gene is TRBV15, the J gene TRBJ2-1; TRBD2 matches at 11 bases. Germline lookup yields CDR1 LNHNV and CDR2 YYDKDF (reference sequence). Losses at the gene ends were 7 bases for V and 7 bases for J; bases not matched to a gene: 6. The CDR3 has 14 residues. DNA for the CDR3: TGTGCCACCAATGTAGCGGGGGGGCATAATGAGCAGTTCTTC. This sequence encodes CATNVAGGHNEQFF.

The V and J genes are TRBV7-2 and TRBJ1-2; D possibly corresponds to TRBD1 (5 bases). Germline CDR1 SGHTA, CDR2 FQGNSA. There are 13 residues in the CDR3. Trimming pared 3 bases from V and 13 bases from J, leaving 18 bases between. CDR3 in DNA: TGTGCCAGCAGCTTGCTTGCGGCGGGGGACTGCACCTTC. This sequence encodes CASSLLAAGDCTF.

The rearrangement links TRBV6-1 to TRBJ2-2, with a weak D call TRBD2 (5 bases). From germline, CDR1 is MNHNS and CDR2 SASEGT. The V end was cut by 6 bases, the J end by 5 bases, with 7 bases between. There are 12 residues in the CDR3. DNA of the CDR3: TGTGCCAGCAGGGGAGATACCGGGGAGCTGTTTTTT. The encoded protein is CASRGDTGELFF.

The V call is TRBV6-1, the J call TRBJ2-7, with D perhaps TRBD1 (6 bases). V dropped 4 bases and J dropped 2 bases, with 24 bases sitting between them. This CDR3 has 18 residues. Per germline, CDR1 MNHNS and CDR2 SASEGT. The CDR3: CASSVRDIGNIGAYEQYF. In nucleotides, the CDR3 is TGTGCCAGCAGTGTCCGGGACATAGGTAACATTGGGGCCTACGAGCAGTACTTC.

V usage is TRBV5-1 and J usage is TRBJ2-5; TRBD2 aligns across 11 bases. CDR3 length: 14 amino acids. The trim removed 3 bases at V and 5 bases at J, leaving 3 bases unmatched. The germline CDR1 and CDR2 sequences are SGHRS and YFSETQ. The CDR3: CASSSTSGVETQYF. Here the CDR3 DNA reads TGCGCCAGCAGCTCGACTAGCGGGGTTGAGACCCAGTACTTC. Looking up the rest from reference TRBV5-1 and TRBJ2-5 gives the full variable domain: KAGVTQTPRYLIKTRGQQVTLSCSPISGHRSVSWYQQTPGQGLQFLFEYFSETQRNKGNFPGRFSGRQFSNSRSEMNVSTLELGDSALYLCASSSTSGVETQYFGPGTRLLVL.

V usage is TRBV7-9 and J usage is TRBJ2-5, with TRBD2 matching over 8 bases. Germline CDR1 and CDR2: SEHNR and FQNEAQ (reference sequence). The CDR3 loop spans 15 amino acids. With V trimmed by 0 bases and J by 1 base, 1 base remained unmatched. The CDR3 nucleotides read TGTGCCAGCAGCTTAGCGGCGGGGGGCCAAGAGACCCAGTACTTC. As protein: CASSLAAGGQETQYF.

This sequence joins TRBV6-5 and TRBJ2-5; TRBD1 agrees at 8 bases. The CDR3 sequence is 14 residues long. Trimming removed 6 bases from V and 4 bases from J; junction bases left unmatched: 7. Germline V gene sequence: CDR1 MNHEY, CDR2 SVGAGI. CDR3 sequence reads: CASRRAGGGETQYF. The CDR3 nucleotides are TGTGCCAGCAGACGCGCAGGGGGCGGAGAGACCCAGTACTTC.

The rearrangement uses TRBV4-1 and TRBJ1-6; D is unresolved. The V gene's germline CDR1 is MGHRA and CDR2 YSYEKL. This CDR3 has 15 amino acids. Trimming cost V 1 base and J 3 bases, with 7 bases left between them. Written as DNA, the CDR3 is TGCGCCAGCAGCCAAGGCGGGATCTATAATTCACCCCTCCACTTT. Protein sequence: CASSQGGIYNSPLHF.

The rearrangement links TRBV5-1 to TRBJ2-7, with D perhaps TRBD1 (6 bases). This CDR3 is built from 13 residues. Germline V gene data show CDR1 as SGHRS and CDR2 as YFSETQ. V was trimmed by 3 bases and J by 6 bases, leaving 13 bases between them. CDR3 coding DNA: TGCGCCAGCAGCTCCTCACAGGGTCGCGAGCAGTACTTC. It specifies CASSSSQGREQYF.

J is TRBJ1-1 and V is TRBV23-1; no firm D call. TRBV23-1 falls under the ORF class, with uncertain function. V shed 4 bases and J shed 1 base, with 16 bases lying between them. The CDR3 is 16 amino acids. The CDR3 loop is CASSRGKGHTNTEAFF. The CDR3 DNA reads as TGCGCCAGCAGTCGAGGGAAGGGCCATACGAACACTGAAGCTTTCTTT.

This clone was picked up one time. The rearrangement uses TRBV7-6 and TRBJ2-5, with 7 nucleotides matching TRBD1. Germline values: CDR1 SGHVS, CDR2 FNYEAQ. The V segment lost 5 bases and the J segment 4 bases; nucleotides outside the gene matches: 10. The CDR3 totals 15 residues. This CDR3 is CASSLPRGWRETQYF. In DNA, the CDR3 is TGTGCCAGCAGCCTGCCCAGGGGGTGGCGAGAGACCCAGTACTTC.

The chain has TRBV5-1 and TRBJ2-1; no definite D call. Per the germline V gene, CDR1 is SGHRS and CDR2 is YFSETQ. The V and J ends lost 5 bases and 0 bases respectively, with 15 bases between them. CDR3 length equals 16 residues. The CDR3 DNA sequence: TGCGCCAGCAGTCTCCTGTTGGTCAGCTCCTACAATGAGCAGTTCTTC. Its protein is CASSLLLVSSYNEQFF.

The V and J genes are TRBV27 and TRBJ1-3, with 9 bases matching TRBD1. Germline trimming cut 5 bases from V and 3 bases from J; bases unmatched to any gene: 5. CDR1 is MNHEY and CDR2 is SMNVEV in the germline V gene (reference sequence). CDR3 length: 15 amino acids. CDR3 sequence reads: CASSRGTGSGNTIYF. In DNA form, the CDR3 reads TGTGCCAGCAGTCGAGGGACAGGGAGTGGAAACACCATATATTTT.